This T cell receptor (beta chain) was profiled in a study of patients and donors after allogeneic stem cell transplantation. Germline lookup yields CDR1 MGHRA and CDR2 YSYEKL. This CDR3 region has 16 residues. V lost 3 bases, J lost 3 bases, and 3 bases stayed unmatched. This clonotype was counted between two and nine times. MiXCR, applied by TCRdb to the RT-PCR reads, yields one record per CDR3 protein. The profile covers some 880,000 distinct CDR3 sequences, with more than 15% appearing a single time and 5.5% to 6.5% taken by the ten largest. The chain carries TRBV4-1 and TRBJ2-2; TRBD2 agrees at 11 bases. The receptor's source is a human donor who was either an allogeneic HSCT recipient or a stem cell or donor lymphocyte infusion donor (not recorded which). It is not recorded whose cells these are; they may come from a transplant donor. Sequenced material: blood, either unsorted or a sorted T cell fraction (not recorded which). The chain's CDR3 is CASSHPGLADTGELFF. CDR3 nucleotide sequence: TGCGCCAGCAGCCATCCGGGACTAGCGGACACCGGGGAGCTGTTTTTT.